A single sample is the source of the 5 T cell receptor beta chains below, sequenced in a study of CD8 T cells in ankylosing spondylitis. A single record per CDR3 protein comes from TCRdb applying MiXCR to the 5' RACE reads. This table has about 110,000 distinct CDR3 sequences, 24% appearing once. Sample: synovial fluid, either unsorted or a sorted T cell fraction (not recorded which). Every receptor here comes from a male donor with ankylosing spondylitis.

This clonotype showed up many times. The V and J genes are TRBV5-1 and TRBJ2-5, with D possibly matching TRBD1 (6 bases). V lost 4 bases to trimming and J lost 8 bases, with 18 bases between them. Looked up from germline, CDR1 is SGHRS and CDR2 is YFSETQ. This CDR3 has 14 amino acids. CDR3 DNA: TGCGCCAGCAGCCGGACAGCCCAAGAGATAACCCAGTACTTC. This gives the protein CASSRTAQEITQYF.

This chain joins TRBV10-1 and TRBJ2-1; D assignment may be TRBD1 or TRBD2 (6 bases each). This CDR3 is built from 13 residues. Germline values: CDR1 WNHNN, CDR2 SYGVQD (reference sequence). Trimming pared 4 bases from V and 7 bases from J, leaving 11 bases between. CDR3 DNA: TGCGCCAGCAGTGGGGGGGCCCTTAATGAGCAGTTCTTC. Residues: CASSGGALNEQFF.

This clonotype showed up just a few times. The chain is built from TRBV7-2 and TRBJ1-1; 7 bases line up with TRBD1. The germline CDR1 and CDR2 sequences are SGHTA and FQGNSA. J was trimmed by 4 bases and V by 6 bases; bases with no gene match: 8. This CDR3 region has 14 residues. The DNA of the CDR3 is TGTGCCAGCAGACGTCGACAGGGACGCACTGAAGCTTTCTTT. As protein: CASRRRQGRTEAFF.

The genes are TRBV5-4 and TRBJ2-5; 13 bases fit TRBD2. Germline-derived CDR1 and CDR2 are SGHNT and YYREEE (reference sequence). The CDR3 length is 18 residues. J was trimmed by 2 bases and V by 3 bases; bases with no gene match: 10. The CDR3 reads CASSSGAPGLAGQETQYF. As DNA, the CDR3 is TGTGCCAGCAGCTCGGGGGCACCGGGACTAGCGGGACAAGAGACCCAGTACTTC.

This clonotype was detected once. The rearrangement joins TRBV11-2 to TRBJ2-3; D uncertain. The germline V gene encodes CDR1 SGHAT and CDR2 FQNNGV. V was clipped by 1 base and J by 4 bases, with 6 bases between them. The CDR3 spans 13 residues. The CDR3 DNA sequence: TGTGCCAGCAGCTTAGGTAGGGCAGATACGCAGTATTTT. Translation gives CASSLGRADTQYF.